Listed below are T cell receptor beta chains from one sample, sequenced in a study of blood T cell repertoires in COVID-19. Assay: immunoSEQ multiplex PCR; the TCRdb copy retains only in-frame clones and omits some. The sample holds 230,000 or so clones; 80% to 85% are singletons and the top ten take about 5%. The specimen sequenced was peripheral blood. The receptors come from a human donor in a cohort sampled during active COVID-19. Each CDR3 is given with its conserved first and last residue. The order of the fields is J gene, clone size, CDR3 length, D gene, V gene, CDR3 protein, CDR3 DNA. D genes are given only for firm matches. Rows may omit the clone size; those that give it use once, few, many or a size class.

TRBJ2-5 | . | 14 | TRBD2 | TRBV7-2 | CASSLALAGETQYF | TGTGCCAGCAGCTTAGCGCTAGCGGGAGAGACCCAGTACTTC
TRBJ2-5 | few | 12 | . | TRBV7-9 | CASSLPRETQYF | TGTGCCAGCAGCTTACCCAGGGAGACCCAGTACTTC
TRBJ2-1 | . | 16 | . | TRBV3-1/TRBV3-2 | CASSQDFILGGNEQFF | TGTGCCAGCAGCCAAGATTTTATACTAGGAGGCAATGAGCAGTTCTTC
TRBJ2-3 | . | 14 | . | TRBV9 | CASSVVGSTDTQYF | TGTGCCAGCAGCGTAGTCGGTAGCACAGATACGCAGTATTTT
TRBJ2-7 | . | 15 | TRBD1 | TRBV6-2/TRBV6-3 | CASSYYGTGSYEQYF | TGTGCCAGCAGTTACTACGGGACAGGATCCTACGAGCAGTACTTC
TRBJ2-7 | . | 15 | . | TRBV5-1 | CASSLATAATYEQYF | TGCGCCAGCAGCTTGGCTACGGCGGCAACCTACGAGCAGTACTTC
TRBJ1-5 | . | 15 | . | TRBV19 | CASTWANRLYQPQHF | TGTGCCAGTACTTGGGCAAACCGGTTGTATCAGCCCCAGCATTTT
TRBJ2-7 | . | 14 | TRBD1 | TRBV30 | CAWSPGTGAYEQYF | TGTGCCTGGAGTCCCGGGACAGGGGCATACGAGCAGTACTTC
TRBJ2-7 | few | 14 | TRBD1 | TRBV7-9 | CASIPGQGIYEQYF | TGTGCCAGCATTCCGGGACAGGGTATATACGAGCAGTACTTC
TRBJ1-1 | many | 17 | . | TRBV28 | CASSLDRDNFANTEAFF | TGTGCCAGCAGCCTAGATCGGGACAATTTCGCGAACACTGAAGCTTTCTTT
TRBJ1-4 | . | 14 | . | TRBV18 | CASSPRQFNEKLFF | TGTGCCAGCTCACCACGGCAGTTTAATGAAAAACTGTTTTTT
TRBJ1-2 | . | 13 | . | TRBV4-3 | CASSQDGGFGYTF | TGCGCCAGCAGCCAAGATGGGGGGTTTGGCTACACCTTC
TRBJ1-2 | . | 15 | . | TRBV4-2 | CASSYRTVAVYGYTF | TGTGCCAGCAGCTACCGGACAGTGGCGGTCTATGGCTACACCTTC
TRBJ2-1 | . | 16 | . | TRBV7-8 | CASSLTLASSYNEQFF | TGTGCCAGCAGCTTGACCCTAGCGAGTTCCTACAATGAGCAGTTCTTC
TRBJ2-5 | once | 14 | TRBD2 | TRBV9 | CASSVGVAGGTQYF | TGTGCCAGCAGCGTAGGGGTAGCGGGAGGCACCCAGTACTTC
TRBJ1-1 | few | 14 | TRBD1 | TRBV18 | CASSPQGAGSEAFF | TGTGCCAGCTCACCTCAGGGGGCCGGCTCCGAAGCTTTCTTT
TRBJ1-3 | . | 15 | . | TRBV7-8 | CASSRGGTAGNTIYF | TGTGCCAGCAGCCGAGGCGGGACGGCTGGAAACACCATATATTTT
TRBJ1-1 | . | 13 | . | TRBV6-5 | CASSSSGRTEAFF | TGTGCCAGCAGTTCCTCAGGGAGGACTGAAGCTTTCTTT
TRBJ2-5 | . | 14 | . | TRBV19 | CASSIEGVQETQYF | TGTGCCAGTAGTATAGAGGGCGTCCAAGAGACCCAGTACTTC
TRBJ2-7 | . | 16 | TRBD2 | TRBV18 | CASSPQGSGHTYEQYF | TGTGCCAGCTCACCACAAGGTAGCGGGCACACCTACGAGCAGTACTTC
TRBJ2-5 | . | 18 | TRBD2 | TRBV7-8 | CASSSPVLAGVLRETQYF | TGTGCCAGCAGCTCCCCGGTATTAGCGGGAGTCTTACGAGAGACCCAGTACTTC
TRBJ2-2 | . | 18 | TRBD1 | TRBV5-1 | CASSLKHTGQDYTGELFF | TGCGCCAGCAGCTTAAAACATACGGGACAGGACTACACCGGGGAGCTGTTTTTT
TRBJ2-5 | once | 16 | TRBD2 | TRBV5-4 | CASSTGTSGRAETQYF | TGTGCCAGCAGCACGGGGACTAGCGGGAGGGCGGAGACCCAGTACTTC
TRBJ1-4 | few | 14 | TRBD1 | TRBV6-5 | CASSPGGREGKLFF | TGTGCCAGCAGTCCAGGGGGCCGAGAGGGAAAACTGTTTTTT
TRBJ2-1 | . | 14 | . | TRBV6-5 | CASSLRTAYNEQFF | TGTGCCAGCAGCCTACGGACAGCGTACAATGAGCAGTTCTTC
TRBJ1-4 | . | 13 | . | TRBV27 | CATRRTASEKLFF | TGTGCCACCAGGAGGACAGCCTCTGAAAAACTGTTTTTT
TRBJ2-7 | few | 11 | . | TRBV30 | CAWSDSYEQYF | TGTGCCTGGAGCGACTCGTACGAGCAGTACTTC
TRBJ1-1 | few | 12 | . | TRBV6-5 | CASSQGFTEAFF | TGTGCCAGCAGTCAGGGCTTCACTGAAGCTTTCTTT
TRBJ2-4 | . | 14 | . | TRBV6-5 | CASLAPIAKNIQYF | TGTGCCAGCCTGGCACCCATAGCCAAAAACATTCAGTACTTC
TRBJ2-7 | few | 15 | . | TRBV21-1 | CATPGVRPYSYEQYF | TGTGCCACCCCTGGAGTGAGGCCCTACTCCTACGAGCAGTACTTC
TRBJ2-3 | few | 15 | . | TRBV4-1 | CASSQRPSDADTQYF | TGCGCCAGCAGCCAACGCCCTAGCGACGCAGATACGCAGTATTTT
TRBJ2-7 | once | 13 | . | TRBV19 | CASSISAWREQYF | TGTGCCAGTAGTATCAGTGCGTGGAGGGAGCAGTACTTC
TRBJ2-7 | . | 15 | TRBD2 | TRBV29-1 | CSVLAGEISSYEQYF | TGCAGCGTCCTAGCGGGGGAAATTTCCTCCTACGAGCAGTACTTC
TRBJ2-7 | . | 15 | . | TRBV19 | CASRSGHHQSYEQYF | TGTGCCAGTAGATCGGGACATCACCAGTCCTACGAGCAGTACTTC
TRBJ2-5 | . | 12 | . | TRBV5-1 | CASSQSGETQYF | TGCGCCAGCAGCCAGTCGGGAGAGACCCAGTACTTC
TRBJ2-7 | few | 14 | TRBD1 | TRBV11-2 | CASSLDRASYEQYF | TGTGCCAGCAGCTTGGACAGGGCCTCCTACGAGCAGTACTTC
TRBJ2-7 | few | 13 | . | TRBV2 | CASRALLPGEQYF | TGTGCCAGCCGTGCGCTACTACCGGGAGAGCAGTACTTC